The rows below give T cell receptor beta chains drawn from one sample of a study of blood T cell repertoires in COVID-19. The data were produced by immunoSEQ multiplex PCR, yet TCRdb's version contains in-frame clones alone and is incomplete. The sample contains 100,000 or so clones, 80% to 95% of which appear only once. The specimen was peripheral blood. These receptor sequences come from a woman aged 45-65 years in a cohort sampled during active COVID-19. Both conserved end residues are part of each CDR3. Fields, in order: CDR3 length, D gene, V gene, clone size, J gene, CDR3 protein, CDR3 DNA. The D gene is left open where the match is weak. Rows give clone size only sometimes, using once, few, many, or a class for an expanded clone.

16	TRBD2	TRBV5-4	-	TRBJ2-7	CASSPGLAGGRYEQYF	TGTGCCAGCAGCCCGGGACTAGCGGGAGGAAGGTACGAGCAGTACTTC
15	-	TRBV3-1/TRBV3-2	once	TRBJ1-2	CASSQGSTLLYGYTF	TGTGCCAGCAGCCAAGGGAGTACACTTCTCTATGGCTACACCTTC
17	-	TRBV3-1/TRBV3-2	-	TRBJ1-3	CASSLSGVAPSGNTIYF	TGTGCCAGCAGCCTAAGCGGGGTGGCTCCTTCTGGAAACACCATATATTTT
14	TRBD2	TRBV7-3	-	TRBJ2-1	CASSLAGGNNEQFF	TGTGCCAGCAGCTTGGCGGGAGGTAACAATGAGCAGTTCTTC
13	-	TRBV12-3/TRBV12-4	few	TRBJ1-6	CASSTGTLAPLHF	TGTGCCAGCAGTACCGGGACTTTGGCACCCCTCCACTTT
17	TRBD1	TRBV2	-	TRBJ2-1	CASRTGTGPSSYNEQFF	TGTGCCAGCAGAACCGGGACAGGGCCAAGCTCCTACAATGAGCAGTTCTTC
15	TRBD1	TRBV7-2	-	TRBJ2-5	CASSLGGQGLETQYF	TGTGCCAGCAGCTTGGGGGGACAGGGTTTAGAGACCCAGTACTTC
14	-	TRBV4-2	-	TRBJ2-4	CASSQRGEGNIQYF	TGTGCCAGCAGCCAAAGGGGGGAGGGAAACATTCAGTACTTC
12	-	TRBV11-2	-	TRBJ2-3	CASSLYTDTQYF	TGTGCCAGCAGCCTCTACACAGATACGCAGTATTTT
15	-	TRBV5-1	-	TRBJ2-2	CASRDRLLNTGELFF	TGCGCCAGCAGGGACAGACTCTTGAACACCGGGGAGCTGTTTTTT
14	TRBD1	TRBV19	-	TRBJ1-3	CASINRGSGNTIYF	TGTGCCAGTATCAACAGGGGTTCTGGAAACACCATATATTTT
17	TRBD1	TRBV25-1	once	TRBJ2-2	CASSDHRDRGYTGELFF	TGTGCCAGCAGTGACCACCGGGACAGGGGTTATACCGGGGAGCTGTTTTTT
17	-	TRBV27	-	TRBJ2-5	CASSLYSGGASKETQYF	TGTGCCAGCAGTCTCTACAGTGGGGGGGCCTCAAAGGAGACCCAGTACTTC
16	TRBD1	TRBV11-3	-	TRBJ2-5	CASSKVGQTIGETQYF	TGTGCCAGCAGTAAAGTGGGACAGACCATAGGGGAGACCCAGTACTTC
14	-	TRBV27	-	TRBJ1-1	CASNPREGNTEAFF	TGTGCCAGCAACCCCAGGGAGGGAAACACTGAAGCTTTCTTT
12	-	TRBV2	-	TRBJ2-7	CASTRSTYEQYF	TGTGCCAGCACCAGGTCTACCTACGAGCAGTACTTC
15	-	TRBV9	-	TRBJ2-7	CASSLGDEVYYEQYF	TGTGCCAGCAGCCTTGGTGATGAGGTCTACTACGAGCAGTACTTC
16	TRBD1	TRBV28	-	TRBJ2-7	CASSSTGGSPLYEQYF	TGTGCCAGCAGTTCCACAGGGGGCTCGCCCCTCTACGAGCAGTACTTC
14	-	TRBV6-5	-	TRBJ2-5	CASSYSGVVETQYF	TGTGCCAGCAGTTACTCAGGGGTCGTTGAGACCCAGTACTTC